This T cell receptor beta chain was sequenced in a study of siplizumab effects on memory and regulatory T cells. Repertoires were generated with immunoSEQ multiplex PCR, while TCRdb's copy carries only in-frame clones and drops some. This sample has some 110,000 clones; about 92% occur once, and the top ten carry around 0.32%. Study observations and caveats: Alloreactive clones mapping to unstimulated subsets formed only a minor fraction. Naive T cells, seemingly more diverse than memory cells, seemed major alloresponse contributors.

Trimming took 5 bases from V and 2 from J; bases not matched to a gene: 11. Germline V gives CDR1 SGHDN, CDR2 FVKESK. CDR3 length: 17 residues. The count of this clone is one. Its antigen is as yet unknown. The origin of this receptor is a human donor in good health. The sample was CD4+ T cells sorted from blood. This chain joins TRBV14 and TRBJ2-4; TRBD1 aligns across 8 bases. The CDR3 loop is CASSGALGQGPKNIQYF. Written as DNA, the CDR3 is TGTGCCAGCAGCGGCGCCCTAGGACAGGGTCCCAAAAACATTCAGTACTTC.